A single T cell receptor (beta chain) is shown here with its context. This record belongs to a study of shared T cell receptors in the human thymus. Assay: immunoSEQ multiplex PCR; the TCRdb copy retains only in-frame clones and omits some. Here the sample spans 600,000 to 900,000 clones, 80% to 90% being singletons. This CDR3 contains 16 residues. The germline gives CDR1 SGHTA, CDR2 FQGNSA. The junction had 12 bases not matched to a gene; V was cut back by 5 bases and J by 6 bases. This sample was shared with a second study, whose subject was human thymus T cells.

The genes are TRBV7-2 and TRBJ2-3, with 9 positions matching TRBD2. The sample was thymocytes. The sequence derives from a girl less than two years old with a congenital heart defect. CDR3 coding DNA: TGTGCCAGCAGCCAGCTAGCGGGGTCTTTTAAGGATACGCAGTATTTT. Translation gives CASSQLAGSFKDTQYF. The variable domain in full, completed from reference TRBV7-2 and TRBJ2-3, reads GAGVSQSPSNKVTEKGKDVELRCDPISGHTALYWYRQSLGQGLEFLIYFQGNSAPDKSGLPSDRFSAERTGGSVSTLTIQRTQQEDSAVYLCASSQLAGSFKDTQYFGPGTRLTVL.